The 29 T cell receptor beta chains presented below share a single source sample, sequenced in a study of blood T cell repertoires in COVID-19 (dated by TCRdb to about 2020). The protocol used for the library was the immunoSEQ multiplex PCR assay. The table comes from immuneACCESS by way of TCRdb, which keeps in-frame sequences with V and J called. Part of the clones is missing from these tables; in studies checked, under half for an unresolved V gene and the rest for unknown reasons. This sample lists roughly 250,000 clones; 87% were detected once. The top ten clones comprise around 2.6% of the sample. The sequenced sample was PBMCs or T cells enriched from blood (not recorded which). These receptors all come from a woman aged 30 to 39 with acute COVID-19.

This chain uses TRBV27 with TRBJ2-3, with D possibly matching TRBD1 (5 bases). With 6 bases removed from V and 2 bases from J, the gap between germline ends came to 9 bases. CDR3 size: 13 residues. In germline, CDR1 is MNHEY, CDR2 SMNVEV (reference sequence). CDR3 loop: CASRPGNTDTQYF. CDR3 DNA: TGTGCCAGCAGACCAGGGAACACAGATACGCAGTATTTT.

This rearrangement joins TRBV2 to TRBJ1-5; D ambiguous. The germline V gene encodes CDR1 SNHLY and CDR2 FYNNEI. The CDR3 is 13 amino acids. V lost 5 bases and J 2 bases, leaving 7 bases between the germline ends. CDR3 DNA sequence: TGTGCCAGCAGTAACATCCGCAATCAGCCCCAGCATTTT. Amino acid sequence: CASSNIRNQPQHF. The full variable domain, its missing parts supplied by reference TRBV2 and TRBJ1-5, is EPEVTQTPSHQVTQMGQEVILRCVPISNHLYFYWYRQILGQKVEFLVSFYNNEISEKSEIFDDQFSVERPDGSNFTLKIRSTKLEDSAMYFCASSNIRNQPQHFGDGTRLSIL.

The J gene is TRBJ1-2, the V gene TRBV9; D call uncertain. In germline, CDR1 is SGDLS, CDR2 YYNGEE. This CDR3 is built from 14 residues. V was pared by 6 bases and J by 1 base, with 13 bases between. The CDR3 DNA reads TGTGCCAGCACCTTCGACAACCTTAACTATGGCTACACCTTC. Its protein product is CASTFDNLNYGYTF.

This chain links TRBV19 with TRBJ1-5; D might be TRBD1 (6 bases). The length of the CDR3 is 16 residues. From germline, CDR1 is LNHDA and CDR2 SQIVND (reference sequence). Trimming stripped 3 bases from V and 3 bases from J, with 15 bases between. CDR3 sequence reads: CASSIRQGSNNQPQHF. The CDR3 DNA reads as TGTGCCAGTAGTATTCGGCAGGGGAGTAACAATCAGCCCCAGCATTTT. Supplemented by reference TRBV19 and TRBJ1-5, the full variable domain reads DGGITQSPKYLFRKEGQNVTLSCEQNLNHDAMYWYRQDPGQGLRLIYYSQIVNDFQKGDIAEGYSVSREKKESFPLTVTSAQKNPTAFYLCASSIRQGSNNQPQHFGDGTRLSIL.

The V gene is TRBV6-6, the J gene TRBJ1-3; 7 positions match TRBD1. The germline CDR1 and CDR2 sequences are MNHNY and SVGAGI (reference sequence). V shed 6 bases, J shed 3 bases, and the junction held 8 bases outside the gene matches. The CDR3 covers 15 residues. The CDR3 DNA is TGTGCCAGCAGCACAATGACAGGGTTTGGAAACACCATATATTTT. Translating it yields CASSTMTGFGNTIYF.

The chain recombines TRBV18 with TRBJ1-3; D may be TRBD1 (6 bases). The V gene's germline CDR1 is KGHSH and CDR2 LQKENI. Trimming took 3 bases from V and 1 from J, leaving 10 bases between them. The CDR3 sequence is 15 residues long. CDR3 in amino acids: CASSPAGESGNTIYF. The DNA for the CDR3 is TGTGCCAGCTCACCGGCAGGGGAGTCTGGAAACACCATATATTTT.

This chain connects TRBV12-5 to TRBJ2-5; 8 nucleotides align to TRBD1. This CDR3 is 15 amino acids long. V gave up 1 base and J gave up 3 bases; unmatched junction bases: 4. The germline V gene encodes CDR1 LGHNT and CDR2 FRNRAP. The CDR3 nucleotides read TGTGCTAGTGGTTTGGGTCCGACAGGGGAAGAGACCCAGTACTTC. As protein: CASGLGPTGEETQYF.

V and J are TRBV19 and TRBJ1-1; 8 bases line up with TRBD1. The V segment lost 10 bases and the J segment 5 bases; nucleotides outside the gene matches: 6. Germline-derived CDR1 and CDR2 are LNHDA and SQIVND (reference sequence). This CDR3 comprises 12 residues. In nucleotides, the CDR3 is TGTGCCACCGGGACAGGTGGGACTGAAGCTTTCTTT. It encodes CATGTGGTEAFF.

The rearrangement links TRBV14 to TRBJ1-2, with a possible D match to TRBD1 (6 bases). CDR1 and CDR2 from the germline V gene are SGHDN and FVKESK. The germline V and J ends were trimmed by 4 bases and 6 bases, with 21 bases remaining between them. CDR3 length: 16 residues. CDR3 amino acids: CASSPLVGRGLDGYTF. Written as DNA, the CDR3 is TGTGCCAGCAGCCCGTTGGTAGGCAGGGGATTAGATGGCTACACCTTC.

The rearrangement joins TRBV3-1 (or the pseudogene TRBV3-2) to TRBJ1-4, with TRBD1 matching over 8 bases. The germline gives CDR1 LGHDT, CDR2 YNNKEL (reference sequence). V trimming: 0 bases; J trimming: 8 bases; junction bases outside the gene matches: 8. CDR3 length equals 16 residues. The CDR3: CASSQDATGVSEKLFF. Here the CDR3 DNA reads TGTGCCAGCAGCCAAGACGCGACAGGGGTAAGCGAAAAACTGTTTTTT.

The chain couples TRBV9 to TRBJ1-1, with a tentative D call TRBD1 (6 bases). The CDR3 contains 12 residues. Trimming removed 7 bases from V and 2 bases from J, with 9 bases in between. CDR1 SGDLS and CDR2 YYNGEE come from the germline V gene. CDR3: CASAGVNTEAFF. CDR3 nucleotide sequence: TGTGCCAGCGCAGGGGTCAACACTGAAGCTTTCTTT.

This clone was counted a few times. V and J are TRBV20-1 and TRBJ1-1, with a possible D match to TRBD1 (6 bases). The CDR3 has 11 residues. The germline gives CDR1 DFQATT, CDR2 SNEGSKA (reference sequence). The DNA for the CDR3 is TGCAGCCCCGCAGGGGAAGCTGAAGCTTTCTTT. Residues: CSPAGEAEAFF.

The chain carries TRBV5-1 and TRBJ1-4; unclear D gene. The germline V gene has CDR1 SGHRS and CDR2 YFSETQ. There are 15 residues in the CDR3. With 2 bases removed from V and 7 bases from J, the gap between germline ends came to 15 bases. The CDR3 loop is CASSLGPDAGEKLFF. CDR3 coding DNA: TGCGCCAGCAGCTTAGGGCCCGACGCGGGTGAAAAACTGTTTTTT.

The chain has TRBV2 and TRBJ1-2, with 7 bases aligning to TRBD1. The CDR3 consists of 12 residues. The junction had 5 bases not matched to a gene; V was cut back by 7 bases and J by 6 bases. Germline CDR1 and CDR2: SNHLY and FYNNEI. CDR3 nucleotide sequence: TGTGCCAGCACCACAGGGGACCATGGCTACACCTTC. The encoded protein is CASTTGDHGYTF.

The chain employs TRBV7-8 and TRBJ2-1; TRBD2 agrees at 8 bases. The CDR3 runs to 15 residues. V lost 1 base, J lost 3 bases, and 2 bases stayed unmatched. From germline, CDR1 is SGHVS and CDR2 FQNEAQ. This CDR3 reads CASSLGSGDYNEQFF. The CDR3 nucleotides read TGTGCCAGCAGCTTAGGTAGCGGGGACTACAATGAGCAGTTCTTC.

V is TRBV20-1 and J is TRBJ2-5; 11 bases fit TRBD2. J gave up 3 bases and V 3 bases, and 3 bases lay outside the gene matches. This CDR3 contains 14 residues. Germline values: CDR1 DFQATT, CDR2 SNEGSKA (reference sequence). The CDR3 DNA is TGCAGTGCTAGTGCGACTAGCGGGAAAGAGACCCAGTACTTC. Its translation is CSASATSGKETQYF.

The CDR3 spells CASSLVDTALTPLHF. CDR3 DNA sequence: TGCGCCAGCAGCTTGGTTGACACGGCTCTTACGCCCCTCCACTTT. The chain is built from TRBV5-1 and TRBJ1-6, with D unclear. Germline V gene lookup returns CDR1 SGHRS and CDR2 YFSETQ. V lost 0 bases and J 13 bases, leaving 17 bases between the germline ends. CDR3 size: 15 residues.

The chain employs TRBV4-3 and TRBJ1-1; D uncertain. With 2 bases removed from V and 0 bases from J, the gap between germline ends came to 10 bases. This CDR3 comprises 15 residues. From germline, CDR1 is LGHNA and CDR2 YSLEER. The CDR3, as DNA: TGCGCCAGCAGCCAAATTACAGAGATGAACACTGAAGCTTTCTTT. Protein product: CASSQITEMNTEAFF.

This clone was seen once. The chain employs TRBV11-2 and TRBJ2-2; a possible D gene is TRBD2 (5 bases). There are 15 residues in the CDR3. V lost 5 bases and J 7 bases, leaving 17 bases between the germline ends. CDR1 is SGHAT and CDR2 is FQNNGV in the germline V gene. In DNA, the CDR3 is TGTGCCAGCAGCCGCGGGTCAGTTTTAGTCGGGGAGCTGTTTTTT. Translated: CASSRGSVLVGELFF.

The V gene is TRBV5-1, the J gene TRBJ1-2; tentatively, D is TRBD1 (6 bases). CDR1 and CDR2 (germline): SGHRS, YFSETQ. Between the trimmed V and J ends, which lost 1 base and 4 bases, there was a span of 17 bases. The CDR3 has 16 residues. The CDR3 sequence: CASSLRPAGVTYGYTF. The CDR3 DNA follows: TGCGCCAGCAGCTTGCGGCCCGCAGGGGTTACCTATGGCTACACCTTC.

V is TRBV30 and J is TRBJ1-2; unclear D gene. Germline assignment: CDR1 GTSNPN and CDR2 SVGIG (reference sequence). The CDR3 consists of 13 residues. The V end lost 7 bases, the J end lost 2 bases, and 14 bases lay between the germline ends. CDR3 nucleotide sequence: TGTGCCTCCTCCGAGCGAAGGAACTATGGCTACACCTTC. Its protein is CASSERRNYGYTF. Together with reference TRBV30 and TRBJ1-2, the CDR3 gives the full variable domain: SQTIHQWPATLVQPVGSPLSLECTVEGTSNPNLYWYRQAAGRGLQLLFYSVGIGQISSEVPQNLSASRPQDRQFILSSKKLLLSDSGFYLCASSERRNYGYTFGSGTRLTVV.

The chain links TRBV5-1 to TRBJ1-3; D gene uncertain. Germline CDR1 reads SGHRS; CDR2 reads YFSETQ. CDR3 length: 15 amino acids. V was trimmed by 4 bases and J by 0 bases, leaving 11 bases between them. In nucleotides, the CDR3 is TGCGCCAGCAGCCGTGCCGAGGCCTCTGGAAACACCATATATTTT. Protein product: CASSRAEASGNTIYF.

The table lists this clone with a count of one. V usage is TRBV19 and J usage is TRBJ1-2, with 7 bases aligning to TRBD1. Germline V CDR1 and CDR2: LNHDA, SQIVND (reference sequence). V gave up 5 bases and J gave up 5 bases; unmatched junction bases: 8. The CDR3 extends over 14 amino acids. CDR3 amino acids: CASSPGTAGYGYTF. The CDR3 nucleotides are TGTGCCAGTAGTCCCGGGACAGCTGGTTATGGCTACACCTTC.

J is TRBJ1-5 and V is TRBV19; weak D call: TRBD1 (5 bases). V dropped 3 bases and J dropped 2 bases, with 11 bases sitting between them. This CDR3 has 15 amino acids. The germline CDR1 and CDR2 sequences are LNHDA and SQIVND (reference sequence). The CDR3 here is CASSMGREGNQPQHF. CDR3 DNA: TGTGCCAGTAGTATGGGCAGGGAGGGCAATCAGCCCCAGCATTTT.

The J gene is TRBJ2-2, the V gene TRBV5-4, with 8 bases lining up with TRBD1. V lost 0 bases and J lost 6; bases outside the gene matches: 7. Germline CDR1 is SGHNT and CDR2 is YYREEE (reference sequence). The CDR3 spans 16 residues. The CDR3 nucleotides read TGTGCCAGCAGCTTGGAGGGACAGGAAAGGGCCGGGGAGCTGTTTTTT. Its translation: CASSLEGQERAGELFF.

CDR3 DNA sequence: TGTGCCACTCGGGACACCGTGACTGGCTACACCTTC. Its protein product is CATRDTVTGYTF. The genes are TRBV7-8 and TRBJ1-2, with a possible D match to TRBD1 (6 bases). Trimming took 10 bases from V and 7 from J, leaving 16 bases between them. Germline-derived CDR1 and CDR2 are SGHVS and FQNEAQ. The CDR3 spans 12 residues.

The rearrangement links TRBV5-5 to TRBJ2-7, with D unresolved. The ends were cut back, 1 base at V and 3 bases at J, with 14 bases in the middle. CDR1 is SGHKS, CDR2 YYEKEE, per germline (reference sequence). CDR3 size: 15 residues. DNA of the CDR3: TGTGCCAGCAGCTTGTATCCCGGGTCGGACTACGAGCAGTACTTC. Amino acid sequence: CASSLYPGSDYEQYF.

The chain joins TRBV3-1 (or the pseudogene TRBV3-2) to TRBJ2-7, with D perhaps matching TRBD2 (5 bases). The CDR3 has 13 residues. The V gene lost 5 bases and the J gene lost 4 bases, with 12 bases spanning the gap. Germline CDR1 reads LGHDT; CDR2 reads YNNKEL (reference sequence). CDR3 region: CASSLDREYEQYF. Here the CDR3 DNA reads TGTGCCAGCAGCTTGGATAGGGAGTACGAGCAGTACTTC.

The V call is TRBV10-3, the J call TRBJ1-6; TRBD1 agrees at 7 bases. J gave up 4 bases and V 8 bases, and 2 bases lay outside the gene matches. The germline V gene encodes CDR1 ENHRY and CDR2 SYGVKD. The CDR3 has 13 residues. The DNA of the CDR3 is TGTGCCATCGGGGACAGTTATAATTCACCCCTCCACTTT. Translated: CAIGDSYNSPLHF.